Described below is a single T cell receptor (beta chain) sequence and its context. Its antigen is as yet unknown. Trimming removed 4 bases from V and 5 bases from J, with 14 bases in between. This CDR3 comprises 15 residues. Germline loops: CDR1 LNHNV, CDR2 YYDKDF (reference sequence). Profiled with immunoSEQ multiplex PCR; TCRdb holds only in-frame clones, not every one. This sample carries about 150,000 clones, approximately 91% of them seen once, and the ten largest clones take about 2%. These data are taken from a study of T cell responses to AZD1222 COVID-19 vaccine. The study, taken as a whole, reports: Possibly, clonal diversity was underestimated; donors were largely white British and included more females. Dominant CD4 TCR responses targeted spike regions 160-218 and 743-854.

Second-dose groups at about 4 or about 12 weeks were pooled. This sample comprised peripheral blood, obtained 28 days after the second AZD1222 dose. This chain uses TRBV15 with TRBJ2-2, with a weak D call TRBD1 (5 bases). The receptor was isolated from an adult who received the AZD1222 COVID-19 vaccine. CDR3 protein: CATSNPQGSTGELFF. As DNA, the CDR3 is TGTGCCACCAGCAACCCGCAGGGTTCGACCGGGGAGCTGTTTTTT.